These 16 T cell receptor beta chains share one sample of origin, sequenced in a study of technical replicates of blood from a few donors. Measured with immunoSEQ multiplex PCR; TCRdb has only the in-frame clones, and not every one. The sample holds 70,000 to 85,000 clones; just under 97% are singletons and the top ten take 0.2% to 0.3%. The sample taken for sequencing was T cells isolated from PBMCs. These TCRs come from a human donor in good health.

The CDR3 spells CASSLEMGLGGATYNEQFF. In DNA, the CDR3 is TGTGCCAGCAGCTTAGAAATGGGGCTTGGGGGCGCTACCTACAATGAGCAGTTCTTC. The V gene is TRBV7-6, the J gene TRBJ2-1; D is perhaps TRBD1 (6 bases). Germline V lookup: CDR1 SGHVS, CDR2 FNYEAQ. The V end was cut by 1 base, the J end by 2 bases, with 21 bases between. The CDR3 length is 19 residues.

V usage is TRBV5-1 and J usage is TRBJ1-6; D perhaps matches TRBD1 (6 bases). The CDR3 extends over 14 amino acids. Germline CDR1 reads SGHRS; CDR2 reads YFSETQ. Deletions cut 3 bases from V and 8 bases from J, with 12 bases between. This CDR3 is CASSSTGDHSPLHF. CDR3 nucleotide sequence: TGCGCCAGCAGCTCGACAGGAGATCATTCACCCCTCCACTTT.

This rearrangement joins TRBV4-1 to TRBJ2-5, with 8 bases that match TRBD2. V was pared by 1 base and J by 5 bases, with 9 bases of the junction left unmatched. In germline, CDR1 is MGHRA, CDR2 YSYEKL. This CDR3 has 16 residues. The CDR3 DNA sequence: TGCGCCAGCAGCCAAGTCCACCCGGGGGGGCCGGAGACCCAGTACTTC. Protein sequence: CASSQVHPGGPETQYF.

V is TRBV30 and J is TRBJ2-7, with TRBD2 identical over 9 bases. From germline, CDR1 is GTSNPN and CDR2 SVGIG (reference sequence). CDR3 length equals 13 residues. The V and J ends lost 3 bases and 3 bases, in that order; junction bases with no gene match: 3. The CDR3 loop is CAWRTSGSYEQYF. The CDR3, as DNA: TGTGCCTGGAGGACTAGCGGTAGCTACGAGCAGTACTTC. The complete variable domain, with remaining parts taken from reference TRBV30 and TRBJ2-7, reads SQTIHQWPATLVQPVGSPLSLECTVEGTSNPNLYWYRQAAGRGLQLLFYSVGIGQISSEVPQNLSASRPQDRQFILSSKKLLLSDSGFYLCAWRTSGSYEQYFGPGTRLTVT.

The V call is TRBV18, the J call TRBJ1-2; D may be TRBD1 (5 bases). CDR1 and CDR2 from the germline V gene are KGHSH and LQKENI. V was trimmed by 4 bases and J by 1 base, leaving 7 bases between them. The length of the CDR3 is 13 residues. CDR3 loop: CASSLQVNYGYTF. Written as DNA, the CDR3 is TGTGCCAGCTCACTACAGGTTAACTATGGCTACACCTTC.

V is TRBV25-1 and J is TRBJ2-2; 9 bases align to TRBD1. The CDR3 contains 14 residues. CDR1 and CDR2 (germline): MGHDK, SYGVNS. V dropped 8 bases and J dropped 5; count of bases not matched to a gene: 6. In DNA form, the CDR3 reads TGTGCCAGCGTAGGGACAGGGAGGACCGGGGAGCTGTTTTTT. Translated: CASVGTGRTGELFF.

The chain is built from TRBV4-1 and TRBJ1-4; maybe TRBD1 (5 bases). The V end lost 8 bases, the J end lost 8 bases, and 15 bases lay between the germline ends. The CDR3 loop spans 13 amino acids. Germline V lookup: CDR1 MGHRA, CDR2 YSYEKL. This chain's CDR3 is CASCDGGAEKLFF. In DNA, the CDR3 is TGCGCCAGCTGCGACGGGGGAGCCGAAAAACTGTTTTTT.

The rearrangement joins TRBV5-1 to TRBJ2-1; 10 bases align to TRBD1. The CDR3 extends over 16 amino acids. Germline CDR1 and CDR2: SGHRS and YFSETQ. Trimming cost V 4 bases and J 7 bases; bases outside gene matches: 11. CDR3 bases: TGCGCCAGCAGCCCCACCGCCCCGGGACAGGGGAATGAGCAGTTCTTC. Amino acids: CASSPTAPGQGNEQFF.

The V and J genes are TRBV6-1 and TRBJ1-2, with no clear D. Germline-derived CDR1 and CDR2 are MNHNS and SASEGT. Trimming cost V 6 bases and J 5 bases, with 13 bases left between them. CDR3 size: 13 residues. The CDR3 DNA reads TGTGCCAGCAGGATGGGGAGGGCGTATGGCTACACCTTC. This codes for CASRMGRAYGYTF.

This clone was counted a single time. This rearrangement joins TRBV7-4 to TRBJ2-7, with TRBD2 identical over 11 bases. V lost 7 bases, J lost 6 bases, and 8 bases stayed unmatched. The CDR3 is 14 residues long. The germline V gene encodes CDR1 SGHVT and CDR2 SQSDAQ. The CDR3 region has the DNA TGTGCCAGCAACCAACTAGCGGGGGTTTCCGAGCAGTACTTC. This codes for CASNQLAGVSEQYF.

The genes are TRBV6-4 and TRBJ1-5; no firm D call. The CDR3 is 13 amino acids. Germline CDR1 reads MRHNA; CDR2 reads SNTAGT. Trimming cost V 6 bases and J 4 bases, with 10 bases left between them. Here the CDR3 reads CASSLGLNQPQHF. CDR3 DNA sequence: TGTGCCAGCAGCCTTGGCCTGAATCAGCCCCAGCATTTT.

The chain employs TRBV1 and TRBJ1-1. TRBV1 corresponds to a pseudogene. The CDR3 is 15 amino acids. The CDR3: CTSSQEGDSNTEAFF. CDR3 DNA sequence: TGCACCAGCAGCCAAGAGGGGGACTCGAACACTGAAGCTTTCTTT.

The chain couples TRBV27 to TRBJ2-7, with TRBD1 identical over 9 bases. CDR1 is MNHEY and CDR2 is SMNVEV in the germline V gene (reference sequence). V shed 5 bases and J 5 bases; nucleotides not matched to a gene: 10. This CDR3 has 15 amino acids. The CDR3 reads CASSVRQGVGDEQYF. CDR3 sequence (DNA): TGTGCCAGCAGTGTCAGACAGGGGGTAGGAGACGAGCAGTACTTC.

The rearrangement uses TRBV4-1 and TRBJ2-1, with D unclear. The CDR3 has 12 amino acids. Germline values: CDR1 MGHRA, CDR2 YSYEKL. V lost 4 bases and J lost 7, with 8 bases in between. The CDR3 nucleotides read TGCGCCAGCAGCCCATCCGGGAATGAGCAGTTCTTC. Translation: CASSPSGNEQFF.

This clone was recorded only once. This sequence joins TRBV2 and TRBJ2-7; 7 bases line up with TRBD1. With V trimmed by 6 bases and J by 1 base, 6 bases remained unmatched. Germline assignment: CDR1 SNHLY and CDR2 FYNNEI. This CDR3 has 14 amino acids. The CDR3 reads CASRQGPDSYEQYF. The CDR3 DNA follows: TGTGCCAGCAGACAGGGGCCCGATTCCTACGAGCAGTACTTC.

The V gene is TRBV7-6, the J gene TRBJ1-4; maybe TRBD1 (5 bases). V shed 5 bases and J shed 3 bases, with 13 bases lying between them. Looked up from germline, CDR1 is SGHVS and CDR2 is FNYEAQ. The CDR3 has 15 amino acids. The CDR3 reads CASSLGGGSNEKLFF. CDR3 DNA sequence: TGTGCCAGCAGCCTGGGCGGGGGGTCTAATGAAAAACTGTTTTTT.